These 14 T cell receptor beta chains were all obtained from the same sample, sequenced in a study of blood T cell repertoires in COVID-19 (dated by TCRdb to the early 2020s). The library came from the immunoSEQ multiplex PCR assay. The table comes from immuneACCESS by way of TCRdb, which keeps in-frame sequences with V and J called. Part of the clones is missing from these tables; in studies checked, under half for an unresolved V gene and the rest for unknown reasons. This sample holds approximately 140,000 clones; 70% to 90% were observed only once. The leading ten clones occupy roughly 2.2% of the sample. Sequencing input: PBMCs or T cells enriched from blood (not recorded which). Every receptor here comes from a woman between 50 and 59 years old who had recovered from COVID-19.

The V call is TRBV6-1, the J call TRBJ2-3, with TRBD2 matching 7 bases. The ends lost 1 base at V and 4 bases at J; junction bases unmatched: 11. The CDR3 is made up of 17 amino acids. The germline gives CDR1 MNHNS, CDR2 SASEGT. This chain's CDR3 is CASSEGPQRGGADTQYF. For the CDR3, the DNA is TGTGCCAGCAGTGAAGGCCCCCAGCGGGGAGGGGCAGATACGCAGTATTTT.

The genes are TRBV6-5 and TRBJ2-2; weak D call: TRBD2 (5 bases). V lost 2 bases and J 1 base, leaving 8 bases between the germline ends. The V gene's germline CDR1 is MNHEY and CDR2 SVGAGI. The CDR3 sequence is 15 residues long. The CDR3 reads CASSYDYRNTGELFF. As DNA, the CDR3 is TGTGCCAGCAGTTACGACTACCGGAACACCGGGGAGCTGTTTTTT.

This clone appeared a few times. The chain carries TRBV3-1 (or the pseudogene TRBV3-2) and TRBJ1-6, with a tentative D call TRBD1 (5 bases). The germline V gene encodes CDR1 LGHDT and CDR2 YNNKEL (reference sequence). The length of the CDR3 is 15 residues. Trimming removed 1 base from V and 4 bases from J, with 8 bases in between. The CDR3 nucleotides are TGTGCCAGCAGCCAAGCGGACACATATAATTCACCCCTCCACTTT. It translates to CASSQADTYNSPLHF.

This chain joins TRBV9 and TRBJ1-1; tentatively, D is TRBD1 (5 bases). The V gene lost 4 bases and the J gene lost 5 bases, with 12 bases spanning the gap. This CDR3 has 13 amino acids. Germline loops: CDR1 SGDLS, CDR2 YYNGEE. The CDR3 DNA reads TGTGCCAGCAGCCTCCCAGGGAGGACTGAAGCTTTCTTT. Its protein product is CASSLPGRTEAFF.

The table lists this clone with a few counts. V is TRBV19 and J is TRBJ1-2, with D possibly TRBD1 on 6 matching bases. Germline CDR1 reads LNHDA; CDR2 reads SQIVND (reference sequence). The V and J ends lost 11 bases and 6 bases respectively, with 16 bases between them. The CDR3 is 12 amino acids. The CDR3 loop is CAANPGTNGYTF. DNA of the CDR3: TGTGCCGCCAACCCCGGGACAAATGGCTACACCTTC.

The rearrangement joins TRBV12-3 or TRBV12-4 to TRBJ1-1; D is unresolved. With 6 bases removed from V and 7 bases from J, the gap between germline ends came to 9 bases. CDR3 size: 11 residues. CDR3 in DNA: TGTGCCAGCAGCACGGGTATTGAAGCTTTCTTT. Translating gives CASSTGIEAFF.

This clone was detected once. V and J are TRBV18 and TRBJ2-1; 14 bases agree with TRBD2. Germline V gene lookup returns CDR1 KGHSH and CDR2 LQKENI. The V and J ends lost 1 base and 8 bases, in that order; junction bases with no gene match: 4. The CDR3 runs 16 residues. The CDR3 reads CASSPRTSGGMDEQFF. The CDR3 DNA reads as TGTGCCAGCTCACCACGGACTAGCGGGGGGATGGATGAGCAGTTCTTC.

This chain uses TRBV5-6 with TRBJ1-5; D not resolved. CDR3 size: 15 residues. Germline CDR1 and CDR2: SGHDT and YYEEEE. Deletions cut 4 bases from V and 4 bases from J, with 15 bases between. The CDR3 here is CASSGGRAGNQPQHF. CDR3 nucleotides: TGTGCCAGCAGCGGCGGGCGCGCCGGGAATCAGCCCCAGCATTTT.

The chain uses TRBV24-1 and TRBJ2-1; 11 bases are shared with TRBD2. Unmatched junction bases numbered 5, after V lost 2 bases and J lost 6 bases. Germline V CDR1 and CDR2: KGHDR, SFDVKD. The CDR3 consists of 16 residues. The CDR3 nucleotides read TGTGCCACCAGTGATTCAACTAGCGGGGGTGGCAATGAGCAGTTCTTC. Encoded protein: CATSDSTSGGGNEQFF.

V and J are TRBV5-1 and TRBJ2-6, with D unresolved. Between the trimmed V and J ends, which lost 1 base and 3 bases, there was a span of 14 bases. Germline V CDR1 and CDR2: SGHRS, YFSETQ. There are 17 residues in the CDR3. DNA for the CDR3: TGCGCCAGCAGCTTGTCCCCCTCGGTGAGTGGGGCCAACGTCCTGACTTTC. This sequence encodes CASSLSPSVSGANVLTF.

CDR3 nucleotide sequence: TGCGCCAGCAGCTTGGTCCCAGGGATCTACGAGCAGTACTTC. Translated: CASSLVPGIYEQYF. The chain couples TRBV5-1 to TRBJ2-7; D is perhaps TRBD1 (5 bases). This CDR3 has 14 amino acids. The V gene's germline CDR1 is SGHRS and CDR2 YFSETQ. V was shortened by 0 bases and J by 3 bases, with 10 bases between the two germline ends. The full variable domain, with the rest looked up from reference TRBV5-1 and TRBJ2-7, is KAGVTQTPRYLIKTRGQQVTLSCSPISGHRSVSWYQQTPGQGLQFLFEYFSETQRNKGNFPGRFSGRQFSNSRSEMNVSTLELGDSALYLCASSLVPGIYEQYFGPGTRLTVT.

The chain uses TRBV30 and TRBJ1-6; D is undetermined. Germline lookup yields CDR1 GTSNPN and CDR2 SVGIG (reference sequence). V dropped 0 bases and J dropped 7 bases, with 16 bases sitting between them. CDR3 length equals 16 residues. Written as DNA, the CDR3 is TGTGCCTGGAGTGTACCTCGGTCGGCGGGAAATTCACCCCTCCACTTT. Amino acid sequence: CAWSVPRSAGNSPLHF.

This chain connects TRBV5-1 to TRBJ1-4; TRBD1 aligns across 7 bases. The CDR3 extends over 14 amino acids. The V segment lost 4 bases and the J segment 4 bases; nucleotides outside the gene matches: 4. Germline V CDR1 and CDR2: SGHRS, YFSETQ. The CDR3 bases are TGCGCCAGCAGCCCGGGACAGCTTAATGAAAAACTGTTTTTT. Amino acid sequence: CASSPGQLNEKLFF. The full variable domain, in which reference TRBV5-1 and TRBJ1-4 provide the parts outside the CDR3, is KAGVTQTPRYLIKTRGQQVTLSCSPISGHRSVSWYQQTPGQGLQFLFEYFSETQRNKGNFPGRFSGRQFSNSRSEMNVSTLELGDSALYLCASSPGQLNEKLFFGSGTQLSVL.

This clone was counted a single time. V usage is TRBV4-1 and J usage is TRBJ1-4; D perhaps matches TRBD1 (6 bases). This CDR3 is built from 16 residues. Trimming cost V 0 bases and J 2 bases, with 10 bases left between them. Germline CDR1 and CDR2: MGHRA and YSYEKL. CDR3 amino acids: CASSQDPGATNEKLFF. DNA for the CDR3: TGCGCCAGCAGCCAAGATCCAGGGGCGACTAATGAAAAACTGTTTTTT.